This note documents a single T cell receptor (beta chain) sequence. The entry originates in a study of blood T cell repertoires in COVID-19. Study-level information: Samples came from the United States, Italy and Spain, spanning acute and convalescent COVID-19. The cDNA or gDNA used as material had been derived from T cells, B-cell-depleted T cells, or PBMCs.

Authors' analysis steps: Using reference gene primer amplification, nucleated cell counts were estimated. The protocol was immunoSEQ multiplex PCR, while the TCRdb copy is restricted to in-frame clones and leaves out a portion. V and J calls and clone size are given by that table; D and trimming were obtained from the DNA. The sample holds over 90,000 clones, approximately 86% seen once. Germline CDR1 is LGHDT and CDR2 is YNNKEL (reference sequence). The CDR3 is 16 residues long. The V and J ends lost 2 bases and 1 base respectively, with 14 bases between them. The chain carries TRBV3-1 (or the pseudogene TRBV3-2) and TRBJ1-1; tentatively, D is TRBD1 (5 bases). The clonotype was recovered from a man aged 50 to 59 with active or convalescent COVID-19. Sequencing was done on a sample of peripheral blood. This chain's CDR3 is CASSQPRDYGNTEAFF. In DNA form, the CDR3 reads TGTGCCAGCAGCCAACCAAGGGACTATGGGAACACTGAAGCTTTCTTT.